A single sample is the source of the 8 T cell receptor beta chains below, sequenced in a study of blood T cell repertoires in COVID-19. Clones were sequenced by immunoSEQ multiplex PCR, and TCRdb holds only the in-frame ones, with some missing. The data show approximately 150,000 clones, approximately 90% seen once. Sequenced input: peripheral blood. These receptors originate from a man between 18 and 29 years old with COVID-19, enrolled during active disease.

This clone was detected once. The chain links TRBV5-6 to TRBJ1-5, with D uncertain. Germline V lookup: CDR1 SGHDT, CDR2 YYEEEE. The CDR3 is made up of 14 amino acids. V lost 1 base to trimming and J lost 3 bases, with 8 bases between them. The CDR3 bases are TGTGCCAGCAGCTTGCGGGGATACAATCAGCCCCAGCATTTT. Its protein is CASSLRGYNQPQHF.

The chain employs TRBV2 and TRBJ2-1; 12 bases are a match to TRBD2. The germline CDR1 and CDR2 sequences are SNHLY and FYNNEI. The CDR3 runs to 15 residues. Trimming cost V 7 bases and J 7 bases; bases outside gene matches: 8. Here the CDR3 DNA reads TGTGCCAGCACCCAACCGGGACTAGCGGGTAATGAGCAGTTCTTC. Its translation: CASTQPGLAGNEQFF.

The CDR3 is CASSGGAESSYEQYF. Here the CDR3 DNA reads TGTGCCAGCAGCGGTGGGGCGGAGAGCTCCTACGAGCAGTACTTC. This chain joins TRBV7-9 and TRBJ2-7, with a possible D match to TRBD1 (5 bases). The length of the CDR3 is 15 residues. Trimming pared 5 bases from V and 0 bases from J, leaving 14 bases between. In germline, CDR1 is SEHNR, CDR2 FQNEAQ (reference sequence).

In this sample, this clone turned up once. The gene calls are TRBV3-1 (or the pseudogene TRBV3-2) and TRBJ1-5; D is unclear. CDR1 is LGHDT, CDR2 YNNKEL, per germline (reference sequence). Trimming took off 0 bases at V and 2 bases at J, with 8 bases between the two ends. This CDR3 comprises 15 residues. This CDR3 is CASSQDLTRNQPQHF. DNA for the CDR3: TGTGCCAGCAGCCAAGATCTGACTCGCAATCAGCCCCAGCATTTT.

The chain employs TRBV7-9 and TRBJ2-1; 8 nucleotides agree with TRBD1. The CDR3 sequence is 14 residues long. The germline V gene encodes CDR1 SEHNR and CDR2 FQNEAQ (reference sequence). Trimming at V came to 5 bases and at J to 6 bases, leaving 6 bases not matched to a gene. The CDR3 sequence: CASSPGQGGNEQFF. CDR3 DNA sequence: TGTGCCAGCAGCCCCGGACAGGGTGGCAATGAGCAGTTCTTC.

J is TRBJ2-7 and V is TRBV7-6; 7 bases line up with TRBD1. The CDR3 spans 15 residues. Trimming cost V 1 base and J 2 bases; bases outside gene matches: 5. Per germline, CDR1 SGHVS and CDR2 FNYEAQ. CDR3 nucleotide sequence: TGTGCCAGCAGCTTAGGGTCGGACAGGCCCTACGAGCAGTACTTC. Protein product: CASSLGSDRPYEQYF.

J is TRBJ2-3 and V is TRBV5-1, with D perhaps TRBD1 (5 bases). Germline assignment: CDR1 SGHRS and CDR2 YFSETQ. The CDR3 runs to 15 residues. The V and J ends lost 0 bases and 2 bases respectively, with 10 bases between them. For the CDR3, the DNA is TGCGCCAGCAGCTTGGAGGGGCACCTCACAGATACGCAGTATTTT. It yields the protein CASSLEGHLTDTQYF.

The chain joins TRBV6-5 to TRBJ1-6, with TRBD1 matching 9 bases. V trimming: 0 bases; J trimming: 8 bases; junction bases outside the gene matches: 5. The germline V gene has CDR1 MNHEY and CDR2 SVGAGI. This CDR3 has 16 residues. The CDR3 region is CASSYSRQGGDSPLHF. The DNA of the CDR3 is TGTGCCAGCAGTTACTCAAGACAGGGGGGGGATTCACCCCTCCACTTT.